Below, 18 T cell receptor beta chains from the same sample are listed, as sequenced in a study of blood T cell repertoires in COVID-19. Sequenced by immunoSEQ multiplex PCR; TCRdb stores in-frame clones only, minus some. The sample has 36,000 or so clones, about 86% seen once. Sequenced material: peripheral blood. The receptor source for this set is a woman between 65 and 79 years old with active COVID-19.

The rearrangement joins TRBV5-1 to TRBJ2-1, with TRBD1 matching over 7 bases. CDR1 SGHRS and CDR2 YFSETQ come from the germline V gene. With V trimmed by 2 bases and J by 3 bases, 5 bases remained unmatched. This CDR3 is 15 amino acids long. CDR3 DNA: TGCGCCAGCAGCTTTACAGGGGCAGACTACAATGAGCAGTTCTTC. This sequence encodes CASSFTGADYNEQFF.

In nucleotides, the CDR3 is TGTGCCAGCTCACCAAATGTTGGCGAAGCTTTCTTT. It encodes CASSPNVGEAFF. V usage is TRBV18 and J usage is TRBJ1-1; unclear D gene. The CDR3 contains 12 residues. V was pared by 2 bases and J by 8 bases, with 9 bases between. CDR1 is KGHSH and CDR2 is LQKENI in the germline V gene.

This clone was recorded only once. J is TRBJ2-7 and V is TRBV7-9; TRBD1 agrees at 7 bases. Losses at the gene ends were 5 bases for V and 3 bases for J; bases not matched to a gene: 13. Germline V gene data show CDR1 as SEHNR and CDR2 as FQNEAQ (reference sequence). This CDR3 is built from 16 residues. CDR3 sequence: CASSPIPATGYYEQYF. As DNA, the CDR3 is TGTGCCAGCAGCCCAATACCCGCGACAGGGTACTACGAGCAGTACTTC.

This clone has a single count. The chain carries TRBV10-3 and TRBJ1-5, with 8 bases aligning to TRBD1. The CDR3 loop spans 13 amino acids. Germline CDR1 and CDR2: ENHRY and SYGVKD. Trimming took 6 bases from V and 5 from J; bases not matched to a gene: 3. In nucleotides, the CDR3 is TGTGCCATCAGGACAGGGGTGGATCAGCCCCAGCATTTT. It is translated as CAIRTGVDQPQHF.

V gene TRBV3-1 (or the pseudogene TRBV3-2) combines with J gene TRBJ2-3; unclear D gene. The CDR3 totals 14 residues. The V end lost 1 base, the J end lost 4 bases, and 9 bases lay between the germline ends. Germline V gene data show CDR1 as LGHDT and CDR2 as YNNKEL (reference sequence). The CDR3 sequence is CASSQVILADTQYF. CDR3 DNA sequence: TGTGCCAGCAGCCAAGTGATACTGGCAGATACGCAGTATTTT.

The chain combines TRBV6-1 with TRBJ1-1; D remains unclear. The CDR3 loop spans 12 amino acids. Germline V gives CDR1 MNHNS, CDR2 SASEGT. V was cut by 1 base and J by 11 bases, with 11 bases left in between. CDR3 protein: CASSEVTWRAFF. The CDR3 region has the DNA TGTGCCAGCAGTGAAGTAACGTGGCGGGCTTTCTTT.

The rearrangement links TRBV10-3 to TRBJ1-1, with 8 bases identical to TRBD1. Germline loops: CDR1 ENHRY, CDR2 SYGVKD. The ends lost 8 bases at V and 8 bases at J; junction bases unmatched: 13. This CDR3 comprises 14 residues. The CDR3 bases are TGTGCCATCCAGAGGGCAGGGGGCAGCTTCGAAGCTTTCTTT. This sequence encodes CAIQRAGGSFEAFF.

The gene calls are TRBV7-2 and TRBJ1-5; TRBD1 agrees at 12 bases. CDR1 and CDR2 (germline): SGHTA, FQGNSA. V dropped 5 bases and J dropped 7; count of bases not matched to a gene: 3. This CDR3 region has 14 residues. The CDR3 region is CASSQGTGGQPQHF. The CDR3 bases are TGTGCCAGCAGCCAAGGGACAGGGGGCCAGCCCCAGCATTTT.

The CDR3 here is CASSLDPSIDEQFF. In DNA form, the CDR3 reads TGCGCCAGCAGCTTGGACCCTAGCATCGATGAGCAGTTCTTC. The chain recombines TRBV5-1 with TRBJ2-1, with a possible D match to TRBD2 (5 bases). Trimming took 0 bases from V and 8 from J, leaving 12 bases between them. The CDR3 sequence is 14 residues long. Germline assignment: CDR1 SGHRS and CDR2 YFSETQ.

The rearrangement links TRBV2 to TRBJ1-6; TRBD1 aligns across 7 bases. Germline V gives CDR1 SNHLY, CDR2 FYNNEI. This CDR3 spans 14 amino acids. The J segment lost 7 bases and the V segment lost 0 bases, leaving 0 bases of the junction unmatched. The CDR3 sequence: CASSEAGQNSPLHF. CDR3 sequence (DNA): TGTGCCAGCAGTGAAGCGGGACAGAATTCACCCCTCCACTTT. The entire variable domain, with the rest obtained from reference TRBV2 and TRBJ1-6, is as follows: EPEVTQTPSHQVTQMGQEVILRCVPISNHLYFYWYRQILGQKVEFLVSFYNNEISEKSEIFDDQFSVERPDGSNFTLKIRSTKLEDSAMYFCASSEAGQNSPLHFGNGTRLTVT.

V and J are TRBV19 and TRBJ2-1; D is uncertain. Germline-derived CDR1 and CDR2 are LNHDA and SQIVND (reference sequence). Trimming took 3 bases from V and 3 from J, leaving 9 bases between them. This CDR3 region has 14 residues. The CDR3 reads CASSIGRNYNEQFF. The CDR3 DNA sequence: TGTGCCAGTAGTATCGGTCGCAACTACAATGAGCAGTTCTTC.

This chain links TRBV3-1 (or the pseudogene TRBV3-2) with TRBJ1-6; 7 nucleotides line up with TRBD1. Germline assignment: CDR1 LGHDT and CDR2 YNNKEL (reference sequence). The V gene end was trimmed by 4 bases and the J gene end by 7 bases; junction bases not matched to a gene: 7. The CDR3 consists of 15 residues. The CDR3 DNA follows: TGTGCCAGCAGCCCCCAGGGGGGCCGAAATTCACCCCTCCACTTT. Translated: CASSPQGGRNSPLHF.

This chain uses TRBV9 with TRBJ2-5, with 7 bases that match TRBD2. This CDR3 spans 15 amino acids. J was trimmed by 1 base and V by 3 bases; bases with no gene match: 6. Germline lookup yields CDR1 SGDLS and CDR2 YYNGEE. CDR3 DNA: TGTGCCAGCAGCGGAGGGACTAACTCCCAAGAGACCCAGTACTTC. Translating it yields CASSGGTNSQETQYF.

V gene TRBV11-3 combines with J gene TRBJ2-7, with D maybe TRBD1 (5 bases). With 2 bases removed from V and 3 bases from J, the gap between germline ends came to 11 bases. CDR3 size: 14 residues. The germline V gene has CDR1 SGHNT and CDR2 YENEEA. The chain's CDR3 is CASSLTQDGYEQYF. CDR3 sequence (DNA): TGTGCCAGCAGCTTAACACAGGATGGCTACGAGCAGTACTTC. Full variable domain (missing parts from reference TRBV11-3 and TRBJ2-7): EAGVVQSPRYKIIEKKQPVAFWCNPISGHNTLYWYLQNLGQGPELLIRYENEEAVDDSQLPKDRFSAERLKGVDSTLKIQPAELGDSAVYLCASSLTQDGYEQYFGPGTRLTVT.

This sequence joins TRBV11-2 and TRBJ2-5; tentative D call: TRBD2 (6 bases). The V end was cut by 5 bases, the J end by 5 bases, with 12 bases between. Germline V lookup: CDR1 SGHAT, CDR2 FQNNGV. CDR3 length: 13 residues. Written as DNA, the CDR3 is TGTGCCAGCAGCCCTCCTGCGGGGGAGACCCAGTACTTC. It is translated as CASSPPAGETQYF.

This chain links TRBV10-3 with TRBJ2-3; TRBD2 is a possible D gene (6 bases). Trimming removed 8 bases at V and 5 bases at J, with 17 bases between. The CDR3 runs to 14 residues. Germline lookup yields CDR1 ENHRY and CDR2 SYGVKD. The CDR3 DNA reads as TGTGCCATCCTGGGGACTCTCGGAGGAGATACGCAGTATTTT. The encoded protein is CAILGTLGGDTQYF.

CDR3 sequence: CASSPTLAGGILTDTQYF. CDR3 nucleotides: TGTGCCAGCAGTCCCACACTAGCGGGGGGTATTCTCACAGATACGCAGTATTTT. The rearrangement links TRBV9 to TRBJ2-3, with TRBD2 matching over 12 bases. The CDR3 has 18 residues. CDR1 is SGDLS and CDR2 is YYNGEE in the germline V gene. J lost 2 bases, V lost 5 bases, and 12 bases had no gene match.

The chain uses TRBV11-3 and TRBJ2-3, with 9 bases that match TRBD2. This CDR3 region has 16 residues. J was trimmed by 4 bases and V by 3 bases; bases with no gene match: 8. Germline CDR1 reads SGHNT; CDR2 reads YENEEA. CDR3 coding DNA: TGTGCCAGCAGCTTGGGCGGTGGCGGGGGGGCAGATACGCAGTATTTT. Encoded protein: CASSLGGGGGADTQYF.